A single sample is the source of the 3 T cell receptor beta chains below, sequenced in a study of OX40 agonist ivuxolimab in advanced cancers. Assay: immunoSEQ multiplex PCR; the TCRdb copy retains only in-frame clones and omits some. The data contain around 69,000 clones, about 79% of them singletons. The material sequenced was CD4+ or CD8+ T cells sorted from blood, taken in a trial of the OX40 agonist ivuxolimab. These receptors originate from an adult with an advanced solid tumor such as melanoma, head and neck, liver or kidney cancer.

The DNA of the CDR3 is TGTGCCAGCAGTTACCTCGGATACGAGCAGTACTTC. Translating gives CASSYLGYEQYF. The rearrangement links TRBV7-2 to TRBJ2-7; D is unresolved. CDR3 length equals 12 residues. The V end lost 6 bases, the J end lost 4 bases, and 10 bases lay between the germline ends. CDR1 is SGHTA, CDR2 FQGNSA, per germline.

The chain employs TRBV5-4 and TRBJ1-2; 10 nucleotides line up with TRBD1. In germline, CDR1 is SGHNT, CDR2 YYREEE (reference sequence). CDR3 length: 15 residues. The junction had 10 bases not matched to a gene; V was cut back by 3 bases and J by 8 bases. DNA for the CDR3: TGTGCCAGCAGCTCCCGGGACAGGGGCAGTGACGGCTACACCTTC. Translated, it gives CASSSRDRGSDGYTF.

The V gene is TRBV5-6, the J gene TRBJ2-3; a weak D match, TRBD2 (6 bases). The CDR3 is 15 amino acids. The ends were cut back, 1 base at V and 3 bases at J, with 12 bases in the middle. Germline V gives CDR1 SGHDT, CDR2 YYEEEE. CDR3 amino acids: CASSLKTGVTDTQYF. CDR3 DNA sequence: TGTGCCAGCAGCTTGAAGACGGGAGTAACAGATACGCAGTATTTT.